The next 19 T cell receptor beta chains were all read from a single sample in a study of graft-versus-host responses after intestinal transplantation. Assay used: immunoSEQ multiplex PCR; TCRdb lists only in-frame clones, some missing. The table includes approximately 15,000 clones, around a third detected once. The specimen comprised alloreactive CD4+ T cells from a mixed lymphocyte reaction culture, sampled before intestinal transplant. Stated subset: CFSE-low proliferating T cells sorted from roughly six-day pre-transplant mixed lymphocyte reaction (GvH or HvG direction). These receptors came from a human patient who received an intestinal transplant.

The chain couples TRBV5-4 to TRBJ2-5; D gene ambiguous. The CDR3 is 15 amino acids. The germline V and J ends were trimmed by 6 bases and 3 bases, with 18 bases remaining between them. Germline values: CDR1 SGHNT, CDR2 YYREEE (reference sequence). The DNA of the CDR3 is TGTGCCAGCACCCATCTGGGTTGGACCAAAGAGACCCAGTACTTC. Its protein product is CASTHLGWTKETQYF. The entire variable domain, with the rest obtained from reference TRBV5-4 and TRBJ2-5, is as follows: ETGVTQSPTHLIKTRGQQVTLRCSSQSGHNTVSWYQQALGQGPQFIFQYYREEENGRGNFPPRFSGLQFPNYSSELNVNALELDDSALYLCASTHLGWTKETQYFGPGTRLLVL.

This clone occurred a few times. This chain joins TRBV11-1 and TRBJ2-7, with D perhaps matching TRBD2 (6 bases). Germline lookup yields CDR1 SGHAT and CDR2 FQDESV (reference sequence). CDR3 length: 16 residues. V dropped 5 bases and J dropped 3 bases, with 20 bases sitting between them. The CDR3: CASSPVGGSGHYEQYF. For the CDR3, the DNA is TGTGCCAGCAGCCCCGTCGGGGGTTCGGGCCACTACGAGCAGTACTTC.

This clone was found a few times. V gene TRBV18 combines with J gene TRBJ2-2; D gene unclear. Germline V gene data show CDR1 as KGHSH and CDR2 as LQKENI. Trimming shortened V by 1 base and J by 1 base, and 22 bases separated the two germline ends. The CDR3 is 20 amino acids. The CDR3 bases are TGTGCCAGCTCACCACTTTTCCTCCCCGGATTTGTGGGGAACACCGGGGAGCTGTTTTTT. This sequence encodes CASSPLFLPGFVGNTGELFF.

By share, this clone ranks as medium-sized. The genes are TRBV6-5 and TRBJ1-6; D possibly corresponds to TRBD1 (6 bases). Per germline, CDR1 MNHEY and CDR2 SVGAGI. The CDR3 length is 14 residues. The germline V and J ends were trimmed by 1 base and 10 bases, with 11 bases remaining between them. In nucleotides, the CDR3 is TGTGCCAGCAGTTACTGGGGGCGAGGGTCACCCCTCCACTTT. It yields the protein CASSYWGRGSPLHF.

The chain recombines TRBV20-1 with TRBJ1-1; no firm D call. Trimming pared 1 base from V and 6 bases from J, leaving 6 bases between. CDR1 is DFQATT, CDR2 SNEGSKA, per germline (reference sequence). The CDR3 spans 11 residues. The CDR3 DNA is TGCAGTGCTAGAGCCAATCCTGAAGCTTTCTTT. Translating it yields CSARANPEAFF.

This clone has just a few counts. The chain carries TRBV4-1 and TRBJ1-2; the D is unclear. This CDR3 is 15 amino acids long. Deletions cut 0 bases from V and 4 bases from J, with 12 bases between. Per the germline V gene, CDR1 is MGHRA and CDR2 is YSYEKL. The CDR3 DNA sequence: TGCGCCAGCAGCCAAGAGTCCTGGCAGAGCTATGGCTACACCTTC. It codes for CASSQESWQSYGYTF.

There are a few counts of this clone. The chain uses TRBV14 and TRBJ1-6; D uncertain. The germline CDR1 and CDR2 sequences are SGHDN and FVKESK. V was cut by 1 base and J by 8 bases, with 12 bases left in between. This CDR3 has 15 residues. The CDR3 is CASSQVVGAHSPLHF. CDR3 coding DNA: TGTGCCAGCAGCCAAGTCGTCGGCGCCCATTCACCCCTCCACTTT. Based on the CDR3 plus reference TRBV14 and TRBJ1-6, the full variable domain is EAGVTQFPSHSVIEKGQTVTLRCDPISGHDNLYWYRRVMGKEIKFLLHFVKESKQDESGMPNNRFLAERTGGTYSTLKVQPAELEDSGVYFCASSQVVGAHSPLHFGNGTRLTVT.

This chain uses TRBV5-6 with TRBJ1-2, with D hard to call. Germline V gene sequence: CDR1 SGHDT, CDR2 YYEEEE. V was trimmed by 0 bases and J by 4 bases, leaving 19 bases between them. The CDR3 has 17 residues. The CDR3 bases are TGTGCCAGCAGCTTGGCTGCTGGGTCCACTTTTCTCTATGGCTACACCTTC. It encodes CASSLAAGSTFLYGYTF.

The chain uses TRBV18 and TRBJ1-2; 9 bases are shared with TRBD1. CDR3 size: 15 residues. Trimming took 3 bases from V and 4 from J; bases not matched to a gene: 6. CDR1 is KGHSH and CDR2 is LQKENI in the germline V gene. The CDR3 bases are TGTGCCAGCTCACCCACCGGGACAGGGCCCTATGGCTACACCTTC. Amino acid sequence: CASSPTGTGPYGYTF.

This clone is medium-sized by share. The chain recombines TRBV5-1 with TRBJ2-3; a weak D match, TRBD1 (5 bases). Deletions cut 0 bases from V and 2 bases from J, with 13 bases between. Germline CDR1 is SGHRS and CDR2 is YFSETQ. The CDR3 consists of 16 residues. This chain's CDR3 is CASSLEGRAHTDTQYF. The CDR3 DNA follows: TGCGCCAGCAGCTTGGAGGGCAGGGCACACACAGATACGCAGTATTTT.

The chain has TRBV11-2 and TRBJ2-2; 8 bases are shared with TRBD1. After removal of 4 bases from V and 6 bases from J, the junction contained 1 base not matched to a gene. The CDR3 totals 13 residues. The V gene's germline CDR1 is SGHAT and CDR2 FQNNGV. As DNA, the CDR3 is TGTGCCAGCAGCTCACAGGGGGCCGGGGAGCTGTTTTTT. Protein sequence: CASSSQGAGELFF. Full variable domain (outside the CDR3, taken from reference TRBV11-2 and TRBJ2-2): EAGVAQSPRYKIIEKRQSVAFWCNPISGHATLYWYQQILGQGPKLLIQFQNNGVVDDSQLPKDRFSAERLKGVDSTLKIQPAKLEDSAVYLCASSSQGAGELFFGEGSRLTVL.

V and J are TRBV19 and TRBJ1-2; tentative D call: TRBD1 (6 bases). This CDR3 comprises 14 residues. V was clipped by 7 bases and J by 1 base, with 13 bases between them. Germline V lookup: CDR1 LNHDA, CDR2 SQIVND (reference sequence). The CDR3, as DNA: TGTGCCAGTATGTCGGACAGAAGTAACTATGGCTACACCTTC. Amino acid sequence: CASMSDRSNYGYTF.

A few counts support this clone. V usage is TRBV5-1 and J usage is TRBJ2-1; no clear D. V lost 0 bases to trimming and J lost 0 bases, with 10 bases between them. The CDR3 covers 16 residues. Germline V gives CDR1 SGHRS, CDR2 YFSETQ. The CDR3 sequence: CASSLVRVSSYNEQFF. CDR3 sequence (DNA): TGCGCCAGCAGCTTGGTGCGCGTAAGCTCCTACAATGAGCAGTTCTTC. Drawing the rest from reference TRBV5-1 and TRBJ2-1, the complete variable domain is KAGVTQTPRYLIKTRGQQVTLSCSPISGHRSVSWYQQTPGQGLQFLFEYFSETQRNKGNFPGRFSGRQFSNSRSEMNVSTLELGDSALYLCASSLVRVSSYNEQFFGPGTRLTVL.

V is TRBV29-1 and J is TRBJ1-3; D is ambiguous. Trimming left V 4 bases short and J 0 bases short, with 7 bases between. The CDR3 covers 13 residues. CDR1 and CDR2 (germline): SQVTM, ANQGSEA. In DNA form, the CDR3 reads TGCAGCGTTGTGAGGAGCTCTGGAAACACCATATATTTT. Translation gives CSVVRSSGNTIYF.

The V gene is TRBV28, the J gene TRBJ2-7; TRBD2 is a possible D gene (5 bases). Germline V gives CDR1 MDHEN, CDR2 SYDVKM. Between the trimmed V and J ends, which lost 10 bases and 3 bases, there was a span of 10 bases. This CDR3 has 11 amino acids. For the CDR3, the DNA is TGTGCCACCTGGGAGAACTACGAGCAGTACTTC. Protein product: CATWENYEQYF.

This clone has just a few counts. The chain recombines TRBV6-9 with TRBJ1-2; the D is unclear. The CDR3 consists of 12 residues. The germline V and J ends were trimmed by 3 bases and 5 bases, with 7 bases remaining between them. Germline CDR1 is MNHGY and CDR2 is SVAAGI. CDR3 sequence reads: CASSYSEYGYTF. In nucleotides, the CDR3 is TGTGCCAGCAGTTACTCGGAGTATGGCTACACCTTC.

This clone was seen once. J is TRBJ2-5 and V is TRBV7-6, with TRBD1 as a possible D gene (6 bases). There are 13 residues in the CDR3. The V end lost 5 bases, the J end lost 6 bases, and 13 bases lay between the germline ends. Germline V CDR1 and CDR2: SGHVS, FNYEAQ. The CDR3 protein is CASSLGQIKTQYF. CDR3 DNA: TGTGCCAGCAGCCTCGGACAGATCAAGACCCAGTACTTC.

This clone was observed a handful of times. The rearrangement links TRBV7-9 to TRBJ2-1; 11 nucleotides match TRBD2. This CDR3 comprises 16 residues. Germline trimming cut 0 bases from V and 7 bases from J; bases unmatched to any gene: 5. Germline CDR1 is SEHNR and CDR2 is FQNEAQ (reference sequence). In nucleotides, the CDR3 is TGTGCCAGCAGCTTAGCGCGGGCTAGCGGGAGGAATGAGCAGTTCTTC. It specifies CASSLARASGRNEQFF.

This clone is categorized as medium-sized (0.01 to 0.1%). The chain is built from TRBV10-3 and TRBJ1-2; tentative D call: TRBD1 (5 bases). The CDR3 is made up of 15 amino acids. Trimming shortened V by 3 bases and J by 5 bases, and 16 bases separated the two germline ends. Germline V lookup: CDR1 ENHRY, CDR2 SYGVKD. The CDR3 DNA reads TGTGCCATCAGTGACCCCAGGGTCGGGGAGTATGGCTACACCTTC. Protein sequence: CAISDPRVGEYGYTF.